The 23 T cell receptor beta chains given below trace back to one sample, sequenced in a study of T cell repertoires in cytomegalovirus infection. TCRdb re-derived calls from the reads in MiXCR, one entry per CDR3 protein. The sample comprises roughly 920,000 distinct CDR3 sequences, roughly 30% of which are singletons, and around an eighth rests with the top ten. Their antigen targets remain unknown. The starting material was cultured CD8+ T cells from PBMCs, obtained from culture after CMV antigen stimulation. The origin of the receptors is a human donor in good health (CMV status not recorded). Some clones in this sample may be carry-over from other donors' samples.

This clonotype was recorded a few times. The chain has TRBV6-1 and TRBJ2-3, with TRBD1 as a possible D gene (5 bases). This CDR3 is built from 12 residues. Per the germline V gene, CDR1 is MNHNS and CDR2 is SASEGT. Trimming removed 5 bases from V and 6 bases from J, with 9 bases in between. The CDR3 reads CASSLDIDTQYF. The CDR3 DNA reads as TGTGCCAGCAGTTTGGACATTGATACGCAGTATTTT.

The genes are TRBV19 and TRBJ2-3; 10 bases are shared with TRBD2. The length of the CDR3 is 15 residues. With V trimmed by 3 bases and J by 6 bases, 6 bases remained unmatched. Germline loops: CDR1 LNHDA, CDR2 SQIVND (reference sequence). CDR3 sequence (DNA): TGTGCCAGTAGTATTCAGCGGGGGGGCGATGATACGCAGTATTTT. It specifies CASSIQRGGDDTQYF. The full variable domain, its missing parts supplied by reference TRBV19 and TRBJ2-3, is DGGITQSPKYLFRKEGQNVTLSCEQNLNHDAMYWYRQDPGQGLRLIYYSQIVNDFQKGDIAEGYSVSREKKESFPLTVTSAQKNPTAFYLCASSIQRGGDDTQYFGPGTRLTVL.

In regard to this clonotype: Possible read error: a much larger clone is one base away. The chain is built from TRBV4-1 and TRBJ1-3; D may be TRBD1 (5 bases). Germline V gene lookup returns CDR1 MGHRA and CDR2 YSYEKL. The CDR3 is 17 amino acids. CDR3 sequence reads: CARSQDKAGSSGNTIYF. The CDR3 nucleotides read TGTGCCCGCAGCCAAGATAAGGCAGGGTCCTCTGGAAACACCATATATTTT.

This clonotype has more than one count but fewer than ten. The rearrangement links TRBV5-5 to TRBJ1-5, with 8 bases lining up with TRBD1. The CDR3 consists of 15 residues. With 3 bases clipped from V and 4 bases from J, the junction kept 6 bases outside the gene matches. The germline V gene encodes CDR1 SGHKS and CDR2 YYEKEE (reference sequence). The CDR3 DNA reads TGTGCCAGCAGCTGGTGGACAGGGAGGAATCAGCCCCAGCATTTT. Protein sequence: CASSWWTGRNQPQHF.

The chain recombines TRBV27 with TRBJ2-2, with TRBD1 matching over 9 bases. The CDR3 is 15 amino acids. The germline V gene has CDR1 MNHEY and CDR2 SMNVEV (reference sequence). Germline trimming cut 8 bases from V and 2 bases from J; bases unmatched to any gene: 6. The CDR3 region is CASSNRGHNTGELFF. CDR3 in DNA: TGTGCCAGCTCAAACAGGGGGCATAACACCGGGGAGCTGTTTTTT.

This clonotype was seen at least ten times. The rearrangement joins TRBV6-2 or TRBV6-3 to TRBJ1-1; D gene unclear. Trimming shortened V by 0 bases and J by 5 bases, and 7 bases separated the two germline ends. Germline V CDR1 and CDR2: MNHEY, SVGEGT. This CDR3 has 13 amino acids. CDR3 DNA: TGTGCCAGCAGTTACTCTCTGGGTACTGAAGCTTTCTTT. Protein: CASSYSLGTEAFF.

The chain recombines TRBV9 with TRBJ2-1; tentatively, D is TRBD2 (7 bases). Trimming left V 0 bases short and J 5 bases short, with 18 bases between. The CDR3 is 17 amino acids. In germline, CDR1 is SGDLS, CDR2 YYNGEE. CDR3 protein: CASSVDFRGAHNNEQFF. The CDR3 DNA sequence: TGTGCCAGCAGCGTAGACTTTCGGGGGGCTCACAACAATGAGCAGTTCTTC.

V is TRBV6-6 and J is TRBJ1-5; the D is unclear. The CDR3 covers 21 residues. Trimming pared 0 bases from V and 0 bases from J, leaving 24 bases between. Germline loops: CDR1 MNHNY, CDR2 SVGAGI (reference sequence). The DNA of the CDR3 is TGTGCCAGCAGTTACTCGGCTCTGGCGGCCGACTCTCGATATAGCAATCAGCCCCAGCATTTT. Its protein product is CASSYSALAADSRYSNQPQHF.

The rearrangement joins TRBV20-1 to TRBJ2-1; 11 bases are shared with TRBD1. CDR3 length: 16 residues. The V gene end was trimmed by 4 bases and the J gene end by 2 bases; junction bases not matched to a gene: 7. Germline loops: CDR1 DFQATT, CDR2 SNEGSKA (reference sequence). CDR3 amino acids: CSATQPGQGAYNEQFF. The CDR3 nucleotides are TGCAGTGCTACACAACCGGGACAGGGGGCCTACAATGAGCAGTTCTTC.

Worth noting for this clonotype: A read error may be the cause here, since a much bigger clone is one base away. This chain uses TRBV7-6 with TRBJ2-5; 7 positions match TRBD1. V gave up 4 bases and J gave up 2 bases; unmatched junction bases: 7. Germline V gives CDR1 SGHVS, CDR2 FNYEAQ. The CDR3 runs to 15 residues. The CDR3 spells CASSSRGQTQETQYF. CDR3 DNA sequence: TGTGCCAGCAGCTCGAGGGGGCAGACACAAGAGACCCAGTACTTC.

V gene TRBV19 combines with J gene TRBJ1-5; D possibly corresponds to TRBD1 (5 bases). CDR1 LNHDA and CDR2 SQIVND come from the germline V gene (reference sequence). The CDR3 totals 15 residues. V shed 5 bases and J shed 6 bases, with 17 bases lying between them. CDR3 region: CASSPTGVMGQPQHF. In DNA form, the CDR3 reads TGTGCCAGTAGTCCTACGGGGGTGATGGGTCAGCCCCAGCATTTT.

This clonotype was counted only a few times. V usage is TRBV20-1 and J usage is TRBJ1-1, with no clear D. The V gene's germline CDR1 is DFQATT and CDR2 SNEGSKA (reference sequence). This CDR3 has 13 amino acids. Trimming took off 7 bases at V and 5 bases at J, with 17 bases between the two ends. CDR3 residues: CSVTPLLRTEAFF. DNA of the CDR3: TGCAGTGTGACGCCTCTTCTGCGGACTGAAGCTTTCTTT.

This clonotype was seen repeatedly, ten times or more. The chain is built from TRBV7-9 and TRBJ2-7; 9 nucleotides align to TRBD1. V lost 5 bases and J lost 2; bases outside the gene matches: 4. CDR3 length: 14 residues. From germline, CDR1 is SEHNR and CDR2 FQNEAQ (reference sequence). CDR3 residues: CASSHRDRAYEQYF. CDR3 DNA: TGTGCCAGCAGCCACCGGGACAGGGCCTACGAGCAGTACTTC. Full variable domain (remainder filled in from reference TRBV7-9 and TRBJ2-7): DTGVSQNPRHKITKRGQNVTFRCDPISEHNRLYWYRQTLGQGPEFLTYFQNEAQLEKSRLLSDRFSAERPKGSFSTLEIQRTEQGDSAMYLCASSHRDRAYEQYFGPGTRLTVT.

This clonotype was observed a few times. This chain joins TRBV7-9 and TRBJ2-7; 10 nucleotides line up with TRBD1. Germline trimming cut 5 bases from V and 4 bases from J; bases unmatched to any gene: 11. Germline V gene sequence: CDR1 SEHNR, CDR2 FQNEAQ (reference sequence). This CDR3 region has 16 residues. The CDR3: CASSPSETGGRYEQYV. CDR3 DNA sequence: TGTGCCAGCAGCCCGTCCGAGACAGGGGGCCGGTACGAGCAGTACGTC.

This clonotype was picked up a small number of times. CDR3: CASSPRTYTTPEQYV. In nucleotides, the CDR3 is TGTGCCAGCAGTCCGCGGACTTATACAACCCCCGAGCAGTACGTC. The rearrangement links TRBV6-2 or TRBV6-3 to TRBJ2-7; a weak D match, TRBD2 (5 bases). Trimming left V 5 bases short and J 6 bases short, with 20 bases between. The germline CDR1 and CDR2 sequences are MNHEY and SVGEGT. The CDR3 length is 15 residues.

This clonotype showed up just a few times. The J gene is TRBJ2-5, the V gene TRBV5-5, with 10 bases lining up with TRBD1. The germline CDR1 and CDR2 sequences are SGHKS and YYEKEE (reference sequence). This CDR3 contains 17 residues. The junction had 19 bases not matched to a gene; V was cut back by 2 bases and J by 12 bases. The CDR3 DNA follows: TGTGCCAGCAGCTTTTACTCTCGGAGACTAGCCGGACAGGGGGAGTACTTC. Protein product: CASSFYSRRLAGQGEYF.

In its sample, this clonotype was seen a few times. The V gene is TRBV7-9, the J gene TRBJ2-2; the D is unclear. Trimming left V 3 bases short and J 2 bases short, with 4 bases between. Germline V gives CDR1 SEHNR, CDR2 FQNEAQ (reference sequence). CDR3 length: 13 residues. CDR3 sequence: CASSFVNTGELFF. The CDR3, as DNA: TGTGCCAGCAGCTTCGTTAACACCGGGGAGCTGTTTTTT.

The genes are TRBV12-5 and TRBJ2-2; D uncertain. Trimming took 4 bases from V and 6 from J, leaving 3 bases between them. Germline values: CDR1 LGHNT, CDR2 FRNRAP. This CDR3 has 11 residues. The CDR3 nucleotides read TGTGCTAGTGGTTCCTCCGGGGAGCTGTTTTTT. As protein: CASGSSGELFF.

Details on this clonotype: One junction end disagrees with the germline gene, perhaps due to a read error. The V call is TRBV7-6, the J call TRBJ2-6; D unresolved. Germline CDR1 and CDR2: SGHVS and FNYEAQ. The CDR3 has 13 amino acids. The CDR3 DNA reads TGTGCTAGCAGCCACGCTGGGGCCAACGTCCTGACTTTC. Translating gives CASSHAGANVLTF.

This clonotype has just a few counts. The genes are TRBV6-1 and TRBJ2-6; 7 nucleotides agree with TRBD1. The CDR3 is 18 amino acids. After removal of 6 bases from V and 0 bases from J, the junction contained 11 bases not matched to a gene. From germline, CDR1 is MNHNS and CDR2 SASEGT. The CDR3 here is CASRNRGPLISGANVLTF. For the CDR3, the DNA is TGTGCCAGCAGAAACAGGGGTCCCCTGATCTCTGGGGCCAACGTCCTGACTTTC.

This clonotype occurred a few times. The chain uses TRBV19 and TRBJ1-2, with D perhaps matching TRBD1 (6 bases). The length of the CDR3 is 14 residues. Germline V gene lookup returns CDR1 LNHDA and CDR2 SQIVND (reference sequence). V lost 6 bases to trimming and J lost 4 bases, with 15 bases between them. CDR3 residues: CASRIRGPPYGYTF. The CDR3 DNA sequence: TGTGCCAGTAGGATCCGGGGGCCCCCCTATGGCTACACCTTC.

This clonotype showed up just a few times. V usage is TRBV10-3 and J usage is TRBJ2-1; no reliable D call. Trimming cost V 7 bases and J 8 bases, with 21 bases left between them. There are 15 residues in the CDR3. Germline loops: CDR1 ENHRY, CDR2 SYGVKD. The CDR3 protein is CAIKLASTAHDEQFF. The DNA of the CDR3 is TGTGCCATCAAACTGGCCAGTACTGCACACGATGAGCAGTTCTTC.

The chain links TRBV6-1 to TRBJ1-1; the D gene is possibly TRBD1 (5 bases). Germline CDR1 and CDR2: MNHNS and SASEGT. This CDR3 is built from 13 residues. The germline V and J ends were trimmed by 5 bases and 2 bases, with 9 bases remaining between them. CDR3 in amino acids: CASSIWDNTEAFF. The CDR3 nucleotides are TGTGCCAGCAGTATTTGGGACAACACTGAAGCTTTCTTT.